This T cell receptor (beta chain) was profiled in a study of cytomegalovirus exposure and HLA in healthy donors. Study observations and caveats: In a later analysis, a missense DCLRE1C variant was linked to TCR beta V- and J-gene trimming. Available immune exposure information covered CMV serostatus only.

With respect to this clone: Its cognate antigen is unknown.

The V gene's germline CDR1 is LNHDA and CDR2 SQIVND (reference sequence). Trimming removed 5 bases at V and 0 bases at J, with 13 bases between. This CDR3 has 15 amino acids. The PCR used 60 Vbeta and 13 Jbeta primers. Data came from immunoSEQ multiplex PCR; TCRdb stores just in-frame clones and leaves some out. The sample includes 310,000 or so clones, around 90% of them seen just once. Healthy bone marrow donors formed the donor group. Sequencing was performed on PBMCs. The origin of this receptor is a woman aged 18-30 years in good health and CMV-seronegative. The chain combines TRBV19 with TRBJ1-1; D perhaps matches TRBD1 (6 bases). CDR3 region: CASSGSDSLNTEAFF. DNA of the CDR3: TGTGCCAGTAGTGGGTCGGACAGCCTGAACACTGAAGCTTTCTTT.